The 23 T cell receptor beta chains below come from one sample, sequenced in a study of control samples from healthy donors and cancer patients. Measured with immunoSEQ multiplex PCR; TCRdb has only the in-frame clones, and not every one. Of about 120,000 clones in the sample, about 83% were seen once. The specimen was blood. Every receptor here comes from a man aged 30 to 39 in good health.

The V call is TRBV5-1, the J call TRBJ2-7; D gene ambiguous. The germline gives CDR1 SGHRS, CDR2 YFSETQ. V lost 6 bases to trimming and J lost 3 bases, with 19 bases between them. The CDR3 covers 15 residues. The chain's CDR3 is CASTPDPGPNYEQYV. The DNA of the CDR3 is TGCGCCAGCACTCCCGACCCTGGCCCTAACTACGAGCAGTACGTC.

The CDR3 protein is CASSSRDGHYGYTF. The CDR3 coding sequence is TGTGCCAGCAGCTCCCGGGACGGGCACTATGGCTACACCTTC. The chain joins TRBV3-1 (or the pseudogene TRBV3-2) to TRBJ1-2, with a weak D call TRBD1 (5 bases). This CDR3 spans 14 amino acids. Germline CDR1 and CDR2: LGHDT and YNNKEL (reference sequence). Deletions cut 5 bases from V and 3 bases from J, with 13 bases between.

This chain joins TRBV2 and TRBJ2-7; the match to TRBD2 covers 7 bases. Germline-derived CDR1 and CDR2 are SNHLY and FYNNEI. J was trimmed by 6 bases and V by 7 bases; bases with no gene match: 18. This CDR3 contains 16 residues. The CDR3 region has the DNA TGTGCCAGCAAACCCCGGTCCGAGGGACTATTAGGCGAGCAGTACTTC. As protein: CASKPRSEGLLGEQYF.

The chain is built from TRBV5-6 and TRBJ1-1; D gene unclear. This CDR3 is built from 11 residues. Germline CDR1 is SGHDT and CDR2 is YYEEEE. V was clipped by 5 bases and J by 4 bases, with 6 bases between them. CDR3 DNA sequence: TGTGCCAGCAGTCAAAGCACTGAAGCTTTCTTT. It translates to CASSQSTEAFF.

This clone was seen more than once but under ten times. The V gene is TRBV5-8, the J gene TRBJ2-1; tentative D call: TRBD1 (7 bases). Trimming cost V 4 bases and J 6 bases, with 17 bases left between them. The CDR3 extends over 15 amino acids. CDR1 and CDR2 from the germline V gene are SGHTS and YDEGEE. The CDR3 region is CASSLRTGGGNEQFF. The CDR3 nucleotides are TGTGCCAGCAGCCTTCGGACAGGAGGGGGCAATGAGCAGTTCTTC.

This clone was picked up one time. The chain employs TRBV11-2 and TRBJ1-2, with no clear D. The V gene's germline CDR1 is SGHAT and CDR2 FQNNGV. This CDR3 comprises 14 residues. Trimming shortened V by 1 base and J by 5 bases, and 11 bases separated the two germline ends. The CDR3 DNA reads as TGTGCCAGCAGCTTAGGACGGACCTTGTATGGCTACACCTTC. Protein product: CASSLGRTLYGYTF.

V gene TRBV30 combines with J gene TRBJ2-1, with 8 bases matching TRBD2. The germline V gene has CDR1 GTSNPN and CDR2 SVGIG (reference sequence). The CDR3 spans 12 residues. V lost 4 bases to trimming and J lost 9 bases; unmatched junction nucleotides: 5. This CDR3 reads CAWNRRGGEQFF. CDR3 sequence (DNA): TGTGCCTGGAATCGACGGGGGGGTGAGCAGTTCTTC.

This clone has more than one count but fewer than ten. V is TRBV10-2 and J is TRBJ1-5; D is uncertain. Trimming shortened V by 2 bases and J by 6 bases, and 11 bases separated the two germline ends. Germline CDR1 and CDR2: WSHSY and SAAADI. The CDR3 runs to 14 residues. CDR3 nucleotides: TGCGCCAGCAGTGAGGGAGGAGGTCGTCAGCCCCAGCATTTT. This codes for CASSEGGGRQPQHF.

The V call is TRBV11-2, the J call TRBJ2-5; perhaps TRBD2 as D (6 bases). Germline values: CDR1 SGHAT, CDR2 FQNNGV. The V and J ends lost 4 bases and 5 bases respectively, with 17 bases between them. The CDR3 extends over 15 amino acids. The DNA for the CDR3 is TGTGCCAGCAGCTCGTCCCTTGCGGGGCGGGAGACCCAGTACTTC. Amino acid sequence: CASSSSLAGRETQYF.

This clone has only a few counts. CDR3 in DNA: TGTGCCAGCAGCCGGCAACAGGGGTCGTATTCACCCCTCCACTTT. It translates to CASSRQQGSYSPLHF. The chain carries TRBV3-1 (or the pseudogene TRBV3-2) and TRBJ1-6; 7 nucleotides match TRBD1. J was trimmed by 8 bases and V by 4 bases; bases with no gene match: 8. The germline CDR1 and CDR2 sequences are LGHDT and YNNKEL (reference sequence). The CDR3 is 15 residues long.

The sample holds one count of this clone. This chain connects TRBV12-5 to TRBJ1-1; D is perhaps TRBD1 (6 bases). V lost 0 bases, J lost 0 bases, and 17 bases lay in between. CDR1 is LGHNT, CDR2 FRNRAP, per germline. The CDR3 is 18 residues long. The CDR3 loop reads CASGLVRLTGSMNTEAFF. In nucleotides, the CDR3 is TGTGCTAGTGGTTTGGTCCGCCTCACAGGGTCCATGAACACTGAAGCTTTCTTT.

This clone occurred once. The chain joins TRBV15 to TRBJ1-2, with 7 bases that match TRBD1. CDR1 and CDR2 (germline): LNHNV, YYDKDF (reference sequence). V shed 0 bases and J 8 bases; nucleotides not matched to a gene: 9. This CDR3 contains 15 residues. The CDR3 sequence: CATSRDGGGGLGYTF. CDR3 coding DNA: TGTGCCACCAGCAGAGATGGAGGAGGGGGCCTAGGCTACACCTTC.

The genes are TRBV5-1 and TRBJ2-3; TRBD1 is a possible D gene (6 bases). The CDR3 has 13 residues. V was cut by 5 bases and J by 3 bases, with 10 bases left in between. Germline V gene data show CDR1 as SGHRS and CDR2 as YFSETQ. The CDR3 sequence is CASRQGRTDTQYF. The CDR3 DNA is TGCGCCAGCAGACAGGGAAGGACAGATACGCAGTATTTT.

The chain couples TRBV10-3 to TRBJ1-1; D ambiguous. Trimming removed 3 bases at V and 1 base at J, with 9 bases between. This CDR3 is 14 amino acids long. Germline V gene data show CDR1 as ENHRY and CDR2 as SYGVKD. The CDR3 coding sequence is TGTGCCATCAGTGAAAACTCTCGGAACACTGAAGCTTTCTTT. It is translated as CAISENSRNTEAFF.

The chain employs TRBV30 and TRBJ2-5, with D tentatively TRBD2 (6 bases). Trimming removed 4 bases at V and 4 bases at J, with 13 bases between. CDR3 length: 13 amino acids. Germline lookup yields CDR1 GTSNPN and CDR2 SVGIG (reference sequence). CDR3 amino acids: CAWTHPGVETQYF. The CDR3 bases are TGTGCCTGGACCCACCCGGGGGTAGAGACCCAGTACTTC.

V and J are TRBV5-4 and TRBJ2-5, with D tentatively TRBD1 or TRBD2 (5 bases each). The CDR3 spans 13 residues. Germline values: CDR1 SGHNT, CDR2 YYREEE (reference sequence). The V end was cut by 0 bases, the J end by 6 bases, with 9 bases between. The CDR3 is CASSLEGSKTQYF. DNA of the CDR3: TGTGCCAGCAGCTTGGAGGGGAGTAAGACCCAGTACTTC.

The chain links TRBV24-1 to TRBJ2-2, with a weak D call TRBD1 (6 bases). The CDR3 is made up of 14 amino acids. V lost 7 bases and J 1 base, leaving 9 bases between the germline ends. Germline lookup yields CDR1 KGHDR and CDR2 SFDVKD. The CDR3 bases are TGTGCCACCAGAGAGACAGGGAACACCGGGGAGCTGTTTTTT. It yields the protein CATRETGNTGELFF.

The sample holds a few counts of this clone. The rearrangement uses TRBV24-1 and TRBJ1-1; 9 positions agree with TRBD1. V dropped 7 bases and J dropped 4; count of bases not matched to a gene: 12. Germline V CDR1 and CDR2: KGHDR, SFDVKD. The CDR3 is made up of 16 amino acids. The CDR3 here is CATRPGQGVSSTEAFF. CDR3 nucleotide sequence: TGTGCCACCAGGCCGGGACAGGGTGTGAGTAGCACTGAAGCTTTCTTT.

The chain uses TRBV12-3 or TRBV12-4 and TRBJ1-1; D call uncertain. Trimming removed 5 bases at V and 7 bases at J, with 11 bases between. The CDR3 is made up of 12 amino acids. The CDR3 region has the DNA TGTGCCAGCAGTAGCGCAACGGTTGAAGCTTTCTTT. This codes for CASSSATVEAFF.

The chain links TRBV6-5 to TRBJ2-2; the D gene is possibly TRBD1 (6 bases). Trimming shortened V by 6 bases and J by 1 base, and 12 bases separated the two germline ends. From germline, CDR1 is MNHEY and CDR2 SVGAGI. CDR3 length equals 15 residues. The CDR3 DNA follows: TGTGCCAGCAGACAGGGACACGGGAACACCGGGGAGCTGTTTTTT. Its translation: CASRQGHGNTGELFF.

V usage is TRBV5-5 and J usage is TRBJ1-6; D uncertain. Germline V lookup: CDR1 SGHKS, CDR2 YYEKEE (reference sequence). V was shortened by 0 bases and J by 8 bases, with 12 bases between the two germline ends. The CDR3 spans 15 residues. The CDR3 protein is CASSLVVNQDSPLHF. As DNA, the CDR3 is TGTGCCAGCAGCTTGGTTGTCAATCAGGATTCACCCCTCCACTTT.

The chain is built from TRBV19 and TRBJ1-2; maybe TRBD1 (6 bases). The CDR3 extends over 13 amino acids. With 10 bases removed from V and 0 bases from J, the gap between germline ends came to 12 bases. In germline, CDR1 is LNHDA, CDR2 SQIVND (reference sequence). The CDR3 bases are TGTGCCATACGCGGACAGACTAACTATGGCTACACCTTC. It encodes CAIRGQTNYGYTF.

The chain uses TRBV10-2 and TRBJ1-2, with D hard to call. V dropped 2 bases and J dropped 3 bases, with 7 bases sitting between them. The CDR3 runs 13 residues. CDR1 and CDR2 (germline): WSHSY, SAAADI. For the CDR3, the DNA is TGCGCCAGCAGTGAGACAGTTCACTATGGCTACACCTTC. Residues: CASSETVHYGYTF.